The table lists the clone carrying this T cell receptor (beta chain) with a count of one. Method: immunoSEQ multiplex PCR; TCRdb's copy keeps in-frame clones and lacks some. The table includes about 82,000 clones, roughly 95% detected once. This record belongs to a study of technical replicates of blood from a handful of donors. With 0 bases removed from V and 5 bases from J, the gap between germline ends came to 3 bases. This CDR3 is built from 12 residues. Germline CDR1 reads SGDLS; CDR2 reads YYNGEE. The TCR sequence derives from a human donor in good health. Source material: T cells isolated from PBMCs. This chain connects TRBV9 to TRBJ2-1; D not resolved. The CDR3 DNA sequence: TGTGCCAGCAGCGTAGCTAACAATGAGCAGTTCTTC. This gives the protein CASSVANNEQFF.